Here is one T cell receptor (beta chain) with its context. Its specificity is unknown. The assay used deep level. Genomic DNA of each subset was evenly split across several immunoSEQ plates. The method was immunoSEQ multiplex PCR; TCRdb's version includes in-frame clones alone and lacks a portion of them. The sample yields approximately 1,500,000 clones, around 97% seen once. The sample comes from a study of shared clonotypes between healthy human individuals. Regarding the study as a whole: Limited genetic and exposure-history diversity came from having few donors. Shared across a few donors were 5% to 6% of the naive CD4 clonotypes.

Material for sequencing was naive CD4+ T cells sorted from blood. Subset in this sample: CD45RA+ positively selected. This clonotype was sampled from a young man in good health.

The DNA for the CDR3 is TGTGCCAGCAGCTTAGAAGAAGGTCGAGGCAATCAGCCCCAGCATTTT. Protein product: CASSLEEGRGNQPQHF. The chain has TRBV11-2 and TRBJ1-5; no firm D call. Trimming shortened V by 0 bases and J by 2 bases, and 11 bases separated the two germline ends. CDR3 size: 16 residues. Germline CDR1 and CDR2: SGHAT and FQNNGV.